The 16 T cell receptor beta chains below come from one sample, sequenced in a study of T cell repertoires in cytomegalovirus infection. TCRdb recomputed calls from the reads with MiXCR, one row per CDR3 protein. The data contain hundreds of thousands of distinct CDR3 sequences, 40% to 50% of them seen just once; the ten biggest clones take up about 45%. No cognate antigen is known for these TCRs. Specimen: cultured PBMCs, collected from culture after CMV antigen stimulation. The source is a human donor in good health (CMV status not recorded). Some clones in this sample may be carry-over from other donors' samples.

The chain carries TRBV20-1 and TRBJ2-7; TRBD1 is a possible D gene (6 bases). The CDR3 extends over 16 amino acids. The V and J ends lost 0 bases and 7 bases respectively, with 22 bases between them. Germline CDR1 is DFQATT and CDR2 is SNEGSKA (reference sequence). The CDR3 sequence: CSARDGSAGDGYEQYF. The CDR3 region has the DNA TGCAGTGCTAGAGATGGGAGCGCAGGGGACGGGTATGAGCAGTACTTC.

This clonotype was seen a few times. The V and J genes are TRBV6-2 or TRBV6-3 and TRBJ2-3; D call uncertain. The germline V gene has CDR1 MNHEY and CDR2 SVGEGT. V was pared by 6 bases and J by 6 bases, with 10 bases between. The CDR3 extends over 12 amino acids. As DNA, the CDR3 is TGTGCCAGCAGCCGATCAGTTGATACGCAGTATTTT. This gives the protein CASSRSVDTQYF.

This clonotype was seen only a few times. The rearrangement links TRBV12-3 or TRBV12-4 to TRBJ1-1; D not resolved. The CDR3 totals 14 residues. V was shortened by 3 bases and J by 0 bases, with 8 bases between the two germline ends. The CDR3 coding sequence is TGTGCCAGCAGTTTGGGGATTCTGAACACTGAAGCTTTCTTT. Translated: CASSLGILNTEAFF.

V and J are TRBV7-2 and TRBJ1-1; 8 nucleotides match TRBD1. Germline CDR1 reads SGHTA; CDR2 reads FQGNSA. CDR3 length: 15 residues. The V gene end was trimmed by 5 bases and the J gene end by 1 base; junction bases not matched to a gene: 6. The CDR3 is CASSTQGGPNTEAFF. CDR3 in DNA: TGTGCCAGCAGCACACAGGGGGGCCCGAACACTGAAGCTTTCTTT. Supplemented by reference TRBV7-2 and TRBJ1-1, the full variable domain reads GAGVSQSPSNKVTEKGKDVELRCDPISGHTALYWYRQSLGQGLEFLIYFQGNSAPDKSGLPSDRFSAERTGGSVSTLTIQRTQQEDSAVYLCASSTQGGPNTEAFFGQGTRLTVV.

The chain couples TRBV12-3 or TRBV12-4 to TRBJ2-3; unclear D gene. The CDR3 has 12 amino acids. Between the trimmed V and J ends, which lost 0 bases and 10 bases, there was a span of 8 bases. The CDR3 region is CASSLADLAQYF. In nucleotides, the CDR3 is TGTGCCAGCAGTTTAGCAGATTTAGCGCAGTATTTT.

This clonotype was seen more than once but under ten times. V and J are TRBV19 and TRBJ2-1; the D gene is possibly TRBD2 (6 bases). Germline V CDR1 and CDR2: LNHDA, SQIVND (reference sequence). This CDR3 is built from 15 residues. V lost 3 bases to trimming and J lost 0 bases, with 9 bases between them. CDR3 sequence (DNA): TGTGCCAGTAGTATGGTAGCGGCCTCCTACAATGAGCAGTTCTTC. Protein: CASSMVAASYNEQFF.

The chain carries TRBV2 and TRBJ1-1; D uncertain. Germline lookup yields CDR1 SNHLY and CDR2 FYNNEI. Between the trimmed V and J ends, which lost 8 bases and 1 base, there was a span of 14 bases. CDR3 size: 14 residues. The chain's CDR3 is CASGVTMGNTEAFF. CDR3 nucleotides: TGTGCCAGCGGGGTCACCATGGGGAACACTGAAGCTTTCTTT.

The V gene is TRBV6-2 or TRBV6-3, the J gene TRBJ2-1, with 13 nucleotides matching TRBD2. The germline V gene has CDR1 MNHEY and CDR2 SVGEGT. V shed 8 bases and J 10 bases; nucleotides not matched to a gene: 5. The CDR3 sequence is 13 residues long. The CDR3 region has the DNA TGTGCCAGCCGGACTAGCGGGAGTGGAGAGCAGTTCTTC. It encodes CASRTSGSGEQFF.

The chain joins TRBV2 to TRBJ2-5; unclear D gene. V was pared by 8 bases and J by 3 bases, with 4 bases between. The length of the CDR3 is 10 residues. Germline assignment: CDR1 SNHLY and CDR2 FYNNEI. CDR3 loop: CASAEETQYF. The CDR3 bases are TGTGCCAGCGCGGAAGAGACCCAGTACTTC.

This clonotype was detected only a few times. This chain joins TRBV12-3 or TRBV12-4 and TRBJ1-5, with D perhaps matching TRBD1 (5 bases). Trimming cost V 3 bases and J 5 bases, with 11 bases left between them. The CDR3 runs 14 residues. The CDR3 DNA is TGTGCCAGCAGTTTGCAGGGATTATATCAGCCCCAGCATTTT. Encoded protein: CASSLQGLYQPQHF.

The V gene is TRBV10-3, the J gene TRBJ2-5; 8 bases agree with TRBD1. The V and J ends lost 3 bases and 7 bases, in that order; junction bases with no gene match: 10. The CDR3 spans 15 residues. CDR1 ENHRY and CDR2 SYGVKD come from the germline V gene. The CDR3 loop reads CAISDLDRDLGTQYF. The CDR3 nucleotides read TGTGCCATCAGTGACTTGGACAGGGACCTTGGGACCCAGTACTTC.

This clonotype appeared a few times. This sequence joins TRBV7-9 and TRBJ1-1; D uncertain. The V gene lost 1 base and the J gene lost 1 base, with 10 bases spanning the gap. This CDR3 comprises 15 residues. The germline V gene encodes CDR1 SEHNR and CDR2 FQNEAQ (reference sequence). CDR3 loop: CASSLVLGKNTEAFF. DNA of the CDR3: TGTGCCAGCAGCTTAGTATTAGGGAAGAACACTGAAGCTTTCTTT.

This clonotype was observed a handful of times. This rearrangement joins TRBV7-2 to TRBJ2-5, with D tentatively TRBD1 or TRBD2 (5 bases each). This CDR3 region has 14 residues. V was pared by 2 bases and J by 4 bases, with 11 bases between. Looked up from germline, CDR1 is SGHTA and CDR2 is FQGNSA. CDR3 protein: CASSLMGERETQYF. The CDR3 DNA reads as TGTGCCAGCAGCTTAATGGGGGAAAGAGAGACCCAGTACTTC. The full variable domain, in which reference TRBV7-2 and TRBJ2-5 provide the parts outside the CDR3, is GAGVSQSPSNKVTEKGKDVELRCDPISGHTALYWYRQSLGQGLEFLIYFQGNSAPDKSGLPSDRFSAERTGGSVSTLTIQRTQQEDSAVYLCASSLMGERETQYFGPGTRLLVL.

This clonotype was found many times. The V and J genes are TRBV7-2 and TRBJ2-7, with 8 bases identical to TRBD2. Germline V gives CDR1 SGHTA, CDR2 FQGNSA. The V and J ends lost 2 bases and 7 bases, in that order; junction bases with no gene match: 4. There are 13 residues in the CDR3. CDR3 amino acids: CASSLRTSSEQYF. The CDR3 DNA sequence: TGTGCCAGCAGCTTACGGACTAGCAGTGAGCAGTACTTC.

The V gene is TRBV15, the J gene TRBJ1-6; a weak D match, TRBD1 (5 bases). CDR3 size: 15 residues. Germline CDR1 is LNHNV and CDR2 is YYDKDF (reference sequence). Trimming stripped 3 bases from V and 5 bases from J, with 11 bases between. CDR3 protein: CATSRGGVDNSPLHF. The CDR3, as DNA: TGTGCCACCAGCAGGGGGGGGGTGGATAATTCACCCCTCCACTTT. Looking up the rest from reference TRBV15 and TRBJ1-6 gives the full variable domain: DAMVIQNPRYQVTQFGKPVTLSCSQTLNHNVMYWYQQKSSQAPKLLFHYYDKDFNNEADTPDNFQSRRPNTSFCFLDIRSPGLGDTAMYLCATSRGGVDNSPLHFGNGTRLTVT.

J is TRBJ1-3 and V is TRBV6-8, with D unresolved. The CDR3 spans 13 residues. Trimming removed 8 bases from V and 1 base from J, with 9 bases in between. Germline CDR1 and CDR2: MNHGY and SAAAGT. The CDR3 protein is CASGGQSGNTIYF. The CDR3 DNA is TGTGCCAGCGGAGGGCAATCTGGAAACACCATATATTTT.